This T cell receptor (beta chain) is drawn from a study of early T cells in non-severe SARS-CoV-2 infection. CDR1 is MDHEN, CDR2 SYDVKM, per germline. The germline V and J ends were trimmed by 8 bases and 6 bases, with 16 bases remaining between them. The CDR3 runs 13 residues. In TCRdb, the 5' RACE reads were re-called with MiXCR into one record per CDR3 protein. The table has 70,000 to 95,000 distinct CDR3 sequences, 11% to 15% seen once. This TCR derives from an adult who was a healthcare worker with PCR-confirmed SARS-CoV-2 infection or an uninfected control (not recorded which). The rearrangement joins TRBV28 to TRBJ1-1; no definite D call. The material sequenced was whole blood. In nucleotides, the CDR3 is TGTGCCAGCGAGAGGTTAGAAGTACCTGAAGCTTTCTTT. Its translation is CASERLEVPEAFF. The entire variable domain, with the rest obtained from reference TRBV28 and TRBJ1-1, is as follows: DVKVTQSSRYLVKRTGEKVFLECVQDMDHENMFWYRQDPGLGLRLIYFSYDVKMKEKGDIPEGYSVSREKKERFSLILESASTNQTSMYLCASERLEVPEAFFGQGTRLTVV.